Listed below are T cell receptor beta chains from one sample, sequenced in a study of T-cell reconstitution after alpha-beta-depleted transplantation in children. TCRdb re-analysed the PCR reads in MiXCR, keeping a single row per CDR3 protein. Seen here are over 400,000 distinct CDR3 sequences, roughly 44% observed once, and the top ten hold 25% to 30%. This sample comprised PBMCs, obtained before TCRalphabeta/CD19-depleted stem cell transplant. The receptors shown here come from a girl aged 2 to 9 with aplastic anemia, due to receive a stem cell transplant. CDR3s include the opening cysteine and the closing phenylalanine or tryptophan. A D gene is named only where the DNA matches it firmly. For some rows the clone size is stated as once, few or many, or as a class when expanded; others skip it.

v_call: TRBV20-1; d_call: TRBD2; j_call: TRBJ2-5; clone_size: few; cdr3_nt: TGCAGTGCCCCGAAAGCGGGAAAAGGGGAGACCCAGTACTTC; cdr3_aa: CSAPKAGKGETQYF
v_call: TRBV29-1; d_call: TRBD2; j_call: TRBJ2-1; clone_size: many; cdr3_nt: TGCAGCGTTGTGCCTAGCGGGAGGAGTGAGCAGTTCTTC; cdr3_aa: CSVVPSGRSEQFF
v_call: TRBV12-5; d_call: .; j_call: TRBJ2-7; clone_size: few; cdr3_nt: TGTGCTAGTGGTCTTGGAGGGCCCTACGAGCAGTACTTC; cdr3_aa: CASGLGGPYEQYF
v_call: TRBV14; d_call: TRBD1; j_call: TRBJ2-7; clone_size: .; cdr3_nt: TGTGCCAGCAGCCAAAGACAGGGGAACCCTTCCGAGCAGTACTTC; cdr3_aa: CASSQRQGNPSEQYF
v_call: TRBV5-5; d_call: .; j_call: TRBJ2-5; clone_size: many; cdr3_nt: TGTGCCAGCAGCTTGTCTGAACTGTATCAAGAGACCCAGTACTTC; cdr3_aa: CASSLSELYQETQYF
v_call: TRBV12-3/TRBV12-4; d_call: .; j_call: TRBJ2-1; clone_size: .; cdr3_nt: TGTGCCAGCAGTCCCTCTAGGCGGACTTACAATGAGCAGTTCTTC; cdr3_aa: CASSPSRRTYNEQFF
v_call: TRBV30; d_call: .; j_call: TRBJ2-1; clone_size: .; cdr3_nt: TGTGCCTGGAGCGCGGGCTCCTACAATGAGCAGTTCTTC; cdr3_aa: CAWSAGSYNEQFF
v_call: TRBV20-1; d_call: .; j_call: TRBJ2-3; clone_size: many; cdr3_nt: TGCAGTGCTAGAGGGCCCATAGCGGAGAGCACAGATACGCAGTATTTT; cdr3_aa: CSARGPIAESTDTQYF
v_call: TRBV12-3/TRBV12-4; d_call: TRBD2; j_call: TRBJ2-1; clone_size: .; cdr3_nt: TGTGCCAGCAGTTTGAGACTACTACCGGGAGGGGGGGGGTACTACAATGAGCAGTTCTTC; cdr3_aa: CASSLRLLPGGGGYYNEQFF
v_call: TRBV4-1; d_call: .; j_call: TRBJ2-3; clone_size: .; cdr3_nt: TGCGCCAGCAGCGGTCTGGGTAGCGGAAACACAGATACGCAGTATTTT; cdr3_aa: CASSGLGSGNTDTQYF
v_call: TRBV7-2; d_call: .; j_call: TRBJ1-1; clone_size: .; cdr3_nt: TGTGCCAGCAGCGATCGTTCCCCCTGGGGGGAAGCTTTCTTT; cdr3_aa: CASSDRSPWGEAFF
v_call: TRBV6-1; d_call: TRBD2; j_call: TRBJ2-7; clone_size: few; cdr3_nt: TGTGCCAGCACCGCCCCGCCTAGCGGAGGCTACGAGCAGTACTTC; cdr3_aa: CASTAPPSGGYEQYF
v_call: TRBV5-6; d_call: .; j_call: TRBJ1-4; clone_size: .; cdr3_nt: TGTGCCAGCAGCCAACCGGGAGCAACTAATGAAAAACTGTTTTTT; cdr3_aa: CASSQPGATNEKLFF
v_call: TRBV5-1; d_call: .; j_call: TRBJ2-1; clone_size: .; cdr3_nt: TGCGCCAGCAGCTTGGGCCCTAGCGCTGGTCGTGAGCAGTTCTTC; cdr3_aa: CASSLGPSAGREQFF
v_call: TRBV10-1; d_call: .; j_call: TRBJ2-3; clone_size: .; cdr3_nt: TGCGCCAGCAGTGAGTCGGGACGTCCGGATACGCAGTATTTT; cdr3_aa: CASSESGRPDTQYF
v_call: TRBV28; d_call: .; j_call: TRBJ1-5; clone_size: .; cdr3_nt: TGTGCCAGCCGGACAGTGAATCAGCCCCAGCATTTT; cdr3_aa: CASRTVNQPQHF
v_call: TRBV11-2; d_call: .; j_call: TRBJ2-7; clone_size: few; cdr3_nt: TGTGCCAGCAGCCTACAGGGGGGGGAGTACTACGAGCAGTACTTC; cdr3_aa: CASSLQGGEYYEQYF
v_call: TRBV4-3; d_call: .; j_call: TRBJ2-3; clone_size: few; cdr3_nt: TGCGCCAGCAGCCAAGAGGGGGGACAGCACACAGATACGCAGTATTTT; cdr3_aa: CASSQEGGQHTDTQYF